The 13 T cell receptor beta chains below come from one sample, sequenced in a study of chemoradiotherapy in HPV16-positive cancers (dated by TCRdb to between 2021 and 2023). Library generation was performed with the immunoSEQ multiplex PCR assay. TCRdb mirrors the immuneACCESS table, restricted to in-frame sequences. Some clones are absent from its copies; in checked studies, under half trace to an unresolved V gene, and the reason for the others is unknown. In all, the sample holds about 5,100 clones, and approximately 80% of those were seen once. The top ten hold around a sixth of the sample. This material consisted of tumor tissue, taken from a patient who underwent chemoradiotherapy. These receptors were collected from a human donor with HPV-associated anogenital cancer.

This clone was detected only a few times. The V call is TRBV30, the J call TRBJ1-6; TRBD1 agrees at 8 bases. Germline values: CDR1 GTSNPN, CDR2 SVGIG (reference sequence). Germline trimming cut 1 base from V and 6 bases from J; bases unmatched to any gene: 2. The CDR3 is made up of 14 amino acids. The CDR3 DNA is TGTGCCTGGAGTGGACAGGGGTCTAATTCACCCCTCCACTTT. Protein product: CAWSGQGSNSPLHF.

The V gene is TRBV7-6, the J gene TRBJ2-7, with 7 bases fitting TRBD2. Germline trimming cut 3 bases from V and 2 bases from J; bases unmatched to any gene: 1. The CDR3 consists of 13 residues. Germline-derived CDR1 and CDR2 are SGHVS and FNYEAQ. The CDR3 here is CASSFGLAYEQYF. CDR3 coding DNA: TGTGCCAGCAGCTTCGGACTAGCCTACGAGCAGTACTTC.

CDR3: CSVGASGGGVAKNIQYF. In DNA form, the CDR3 reads TGCAGCGTTGGGGCTAGCGGGGGGGGTGTAGCCAAAAACATTCAGTACTTC. This chain joins TRBV29-1 and TRBJ2-4, with 12 bases identical to TRBD2. The junction had 7 bases not matched to a gene; V was cut back by 4 bases and J by 0 bases. This CDR3 region has 17 residues. Germline V gene lookup returns CDR1 SQVTM and CDR2 ANQGSEA.

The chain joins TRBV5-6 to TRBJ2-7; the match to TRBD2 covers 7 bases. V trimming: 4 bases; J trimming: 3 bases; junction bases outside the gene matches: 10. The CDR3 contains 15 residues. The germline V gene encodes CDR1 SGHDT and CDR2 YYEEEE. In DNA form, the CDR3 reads TGTGCCAGCAGCCGCCCGGGGCTAGCGGACTACGAGCAGTACTTC. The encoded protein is CASSRPGLADYEQYF.

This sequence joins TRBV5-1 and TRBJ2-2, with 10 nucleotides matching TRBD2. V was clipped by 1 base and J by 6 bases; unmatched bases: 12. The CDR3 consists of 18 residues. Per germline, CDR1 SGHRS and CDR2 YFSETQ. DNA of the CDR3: TGCGCCAGCAGCTTGTCCCCGGCTAGCGGGAGAAATCCCGGGGAGCTGTTTTTT. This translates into CASSLSPASGRNPGELFF.

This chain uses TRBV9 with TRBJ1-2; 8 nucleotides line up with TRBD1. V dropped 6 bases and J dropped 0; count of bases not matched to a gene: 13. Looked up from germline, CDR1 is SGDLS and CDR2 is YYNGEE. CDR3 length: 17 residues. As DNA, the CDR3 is TGTGCCAGCACCAGAGACAGGGGAAGGGGTGCTAACTATGGCTACACCTTC. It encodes CASTRDRGRGANYGYTF.

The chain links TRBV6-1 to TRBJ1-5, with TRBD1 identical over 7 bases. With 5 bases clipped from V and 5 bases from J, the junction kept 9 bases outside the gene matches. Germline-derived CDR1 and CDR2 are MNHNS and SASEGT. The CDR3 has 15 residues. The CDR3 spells CASSQWGDRYQPQHF. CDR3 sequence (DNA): TGTGCCAGCAGTCAGTGGGGGGACAGATATCAGCCCCAGCATTTT.

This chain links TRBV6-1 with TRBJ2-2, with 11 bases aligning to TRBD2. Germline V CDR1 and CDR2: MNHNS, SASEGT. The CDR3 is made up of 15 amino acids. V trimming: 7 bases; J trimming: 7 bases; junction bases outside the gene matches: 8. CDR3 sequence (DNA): TGTGCCAGCACACCACTAGCGGGGGAAAGCGGGGAGCTGTTTTTT. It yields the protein CASTPLAGESGELFF.

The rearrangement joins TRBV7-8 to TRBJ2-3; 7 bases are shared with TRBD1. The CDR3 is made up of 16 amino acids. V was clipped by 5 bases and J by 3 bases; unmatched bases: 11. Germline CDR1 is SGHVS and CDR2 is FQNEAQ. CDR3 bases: TGTGCCAGCAGCAAACAGGGGATTTTGGGGACAGATACGCAGTATTTT. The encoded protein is CASSKQGILGTDTQYF.

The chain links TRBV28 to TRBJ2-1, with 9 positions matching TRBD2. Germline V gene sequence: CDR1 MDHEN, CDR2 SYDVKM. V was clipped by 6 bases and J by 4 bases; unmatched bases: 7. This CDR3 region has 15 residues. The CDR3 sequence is CASRSSGSRYNEQFF. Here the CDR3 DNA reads TGTGCCAGCAGGAGTAGCGGGAGTAGGTACAATGAGCAGTTCTTC.

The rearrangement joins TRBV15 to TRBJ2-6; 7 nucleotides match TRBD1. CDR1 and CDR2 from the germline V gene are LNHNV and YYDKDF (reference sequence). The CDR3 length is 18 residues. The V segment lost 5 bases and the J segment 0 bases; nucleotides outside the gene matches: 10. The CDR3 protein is CATSEQGSSSSGANVLTF. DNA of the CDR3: TGTGCCACCAGCGAACAGGGGTCATCATCCTCTGGGGCCAACGTCCTGACTTTC. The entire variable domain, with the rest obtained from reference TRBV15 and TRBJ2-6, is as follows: DAMVIQNPRYQVTQFGKPVTLSCSQTLNHNVMYWYQQKSSQAPKLLFHYYDKDFNNEADTPDNFQSRRPNTSFCFLDIRSPGLGDTAMYLCATSEQGSSSSGANVLTFGAGSRLTVL.

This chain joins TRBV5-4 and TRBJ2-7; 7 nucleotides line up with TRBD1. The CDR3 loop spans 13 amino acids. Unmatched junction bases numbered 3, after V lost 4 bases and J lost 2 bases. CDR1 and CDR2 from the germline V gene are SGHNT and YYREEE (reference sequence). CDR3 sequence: CASSRDSAYEQYF. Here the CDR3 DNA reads TGTGCCAGCAGCCGGGACAGCGCCTACGAGCAGTACTTC.

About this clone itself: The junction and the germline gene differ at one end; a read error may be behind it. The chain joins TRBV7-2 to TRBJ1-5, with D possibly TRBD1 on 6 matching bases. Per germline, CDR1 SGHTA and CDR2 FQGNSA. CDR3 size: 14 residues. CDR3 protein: CASSFREGDQPQHF. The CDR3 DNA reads TGTGCCAGCAGTTTTAGAGAGGGGGATCAACCCCAGCATTTT.